This T cell receptor (beta chain) was obtained from a study of blood T cell repertoires in COVID-19. The CDR3 extends over 18 amino acids. TCRdb's copy holds only in-frame clones and misses some; the assay was immunoSEQ multiplex PCR. Among 50,000 to 75,000 clones, about 90% were seen once, and the ten largest hold roughly 6.6%. The chain employs TRBV21-1 and TRBJ2-7; the table's D call, TRBD2, has no DNA check behind it. TRBV21-1 is recorded as a pseudogene. This receptor was taken from a man in his 60s with acute or convalescent COVID-19. The material sequenced was peripheral blood. CDR3 sequence: CASSTRTSGGAVSYEQYF. In DNA, the CDR3 is TGTGCCAGCAGCACCCGGACTAGCGGGGGGGCCGTCTCCTACGAGCAGTACTTC.